This T cell receptor beta chain was sequenced for a study of T-cell memory formation after mild COVID-19. The trim removed 4 bases at V and 0 bases at J, leaving 3 bases unmatched. This CDR3 has 15 residues. Germline V lookup: CDR1 SQVTM, CDR2 ANQGSEA. There are a few counts of this clonotype. The antigen remains undetermined. Regarding the study as a whole: The main location of contracting CD4+ clones was CM and EM, and that of contracting CD8+ clones was EMRA. Pre-infection memory held some responding clones, suggesting pre-existing cross-reactive T cells responded. The authors did not confirm SARS-CoV-2 specificity of second-wave clones peaking day 37.

TCRdb reanalysed the 5' RACE reads using MiXCR and keeps one entry per CDR3 protein. The data show about 500,000 distinct CDR3 sequences, about a fifth seen once. The sequenced sample consisted of PBMCs or a T cell subset sorted from them (not recorded which). This rearrangement joins TRBV29-1 to TRBJ2-7, with 13 positions matching TRBD2. The TCR comes from an adult woman who had mild COVID-19 (a few samples of this study predate the infection). Cell type and time point are not known. The CDR3 reads CSVVLAGGLSYEQYF. In nucleotides, the CDR3 is TGCAGCGTTGTACTAGCGGGAGGGCTCTCCTACGAGCAGTACTTC.